This T cell receptor beta chain originates from a study of blood T cell repertoires in COVID-19. In its sample, this clone was seen once. Using immunoSEQ multiplex PCR, the repertoire was profiled, and TCRdb retains in-frame clones only, with some absent. The sample contains more than 95,000 clones, roughly 82% of which appear only once. Germline values: CDR1 KGHDR, CDR2 SFDVKD. The V gene end was trimmed by 6 bases and the J gene end by 2 bases; junction bases not matched to a gene: 6. The CDR3 is 15 amino acids. V and J are TRBV24-1 and TRBJ2-5; 9 bases line up with TRBD1. The TCR originated in a man in his fifties or sixties with acute or convalescent COVID-19. Sequencing was carried out using peripheral blood. CDR3 in DNA: TGTGCCACCAGTTCTGCCGGGACAGGGCAAGAGACCCAGTACTTC. Encoded protein: CATSSAGTGQETQYF.